This T cell receptor (beta chain) emerged from a study of beta chain features in type 1 diabetes. Sorted populations all had greater than 98% purity. The entirety of the isolated RNA underwent reverse transcription, so expressed TCRB transcripts were sequenced. Some clones are missing from TCRdb's copy, which holds only in-frame ones; the method was immunoSEQ multiplex PCR. The table shows about 300,000 clones, with roughly 8% occurring only once. A few counts support this clone. The sequenced sample consisted of central memory CD4+ T cells from blood. The clonotype originates from a woman between 18 and 29 years old in good health.

Here the CDR3 reads CASSLEGSRHREPYEQYF. The DNA of the CDR3 is TGCGCCAGCAGCTTGGAGGGTAGCCGCCACCGAGAGCCCTACGAGCAGTACTTC. V and J are TRBV5-1 and TRBJ2-7; no clear D. CDR1 is SGHRS and CDR2 is YFSETQ in the germline V gene. This CDR3 region has 18 residues. Deletions cut 0 bases from V and 2 bases from J, with 21 bases between.